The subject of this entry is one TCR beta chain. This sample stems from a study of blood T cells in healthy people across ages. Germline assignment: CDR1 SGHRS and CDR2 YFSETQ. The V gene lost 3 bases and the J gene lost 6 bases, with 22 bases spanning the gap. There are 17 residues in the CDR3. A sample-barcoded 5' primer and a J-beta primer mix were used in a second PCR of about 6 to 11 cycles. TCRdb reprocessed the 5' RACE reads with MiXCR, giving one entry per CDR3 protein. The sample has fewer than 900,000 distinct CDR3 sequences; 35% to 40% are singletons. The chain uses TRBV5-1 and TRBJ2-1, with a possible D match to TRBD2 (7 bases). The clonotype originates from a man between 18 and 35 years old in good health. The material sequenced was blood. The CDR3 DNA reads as TGCGCCAGCAGCTCACGCCCCCTCGCGGGGGCCCGCAATGAGCAGTTCTTC. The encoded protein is CASSSRPLAGARNEQFF.